These T cell receptor beta chains were read from a single sample in a study of T cell changes during pregnancy in multiple sclerosis. This table comes from immunoSEQ multiplex PCR, and its TCRdb copy is limited to in-frame clones, with some not included. The sample contains under 95,000 clones, 80% to 95% of which appear only once. Here the sequenced sample was CD4+ T cells from peripheral blood mononuclear cells, taken before pregnancy. All receptors come from a female donor with multiple sclerosis, enrolled in a pregnancy study. CDR3s include the opening cysteine and the closing phenylalanine or tryptophan. Fields, in order: J gene, D gene, V gene, clone size, CDR3 protein, CDR3 DNA. D genes are given only for firm matches. Size values are once, few and many counts, or a class for expanded clones, and some rows have none.

>TRBJ2-7|-|TRBV7-2|-
CASTQKAGWLGEQYF
TGTGCCAGCACCCAGAAGGCGGGGTGGCTTGGCGAGCAGTACTTC
>TRBJ2-7|TRBD1|TRBV28|once
CASSLPARDRGAPTSRRDEQYF
TGTGCCAGCAGTTTACCCGCCCGGGACAGGGGGGCCCCGACTAGCCGACGGGACGAGCAGTACTTC
>TRBJ2-6|TRBD1|TRBV19|-
CVSSTTGGTGANVLTF
TGTGTCAGTAGTACGACAGGGGGCACCGGGGCCAACGTCCTGACTTTC
>TRBJ2-3|TRBD2|TRBV7-2|-
CASSLRLAVSTDTQYF
TGTGCCAGCAGCTTACGTCTAGCGGTTAGCACAGATACGCAGTATTTT
>TRBJ1-2|-|TRBV28|-
CASFTGGPGYTF
TGTGCCAGCTTTACGGGGGGCCCGGGCTACACCTTC
>TRBJ2-2|-|TRBV15|once
CATSRRTRNTGELFF
TGTGCCACCAGCAGACGAACTAGGAACACCGGGGAGCTGTTTTTT
>TRBJ2-2|-|TRBV4-1|-
CASSQDRRRPNTGELFF
TGCGCCAGCAGCCAAGATAGGAGGCGGCCGAACACCGGGGAGCTGTTTTTT
>TRBJ2-6|-|TRBV5-4|-
CASSLKGRTGGANVLTF
TGTGCCAGCAGCTTGAAGGGGCGAACGGGTGGGGCCAACGTCCTGACTTTC
>TRBJ2-1|-|TRBV7-3|-
CASSSQRGEQFF
TGTGCCAGCAGCTCCCAAAGGGGGGAGCAGTTCTTC
>TRBJ2-1|TRBD1|TRBV6-6|once
CASIQPGQGDEQFF
TGTGCCAGCATTCAGCCGGGACAGGGGGATGAGCAGTTCTTC
>TRBJ2-1|TRBD2|TRBV19|once
CASSIDSFGTSSNYNEQFF
TGTGCCAGTAGTATAGATTCATTTGGGACTAGCTCTAACTACAATGAGCAGTTCTTC
>TRBJ1-1|TRBD1|TRBV5-1|-
CASSPDRGKAEAFF
TGCGCCAGCAGCCCGGACAGGGGGAAGGCTGAAGCTTTCTTT
>TRBJ2-2|TRBD2|TRBV18|-
CASSPRAAGGTGELFF
TGTGCCAGCTCACCACGGGCAGCGGGAGGAACCGGGGAGCTGTTTTTT
>TRBJ2-4|TRBD1|TRBV10-1|-
CASSLTGTGVGAKNIQYF
TGCGCCAGCAGCCTTACCGGGACAGGGGTCGGTGCCAAAAACATTCAGTACTTC
>TRBJ1-1|-|TRBV6-5|-
CASSNSGTKAFF
TGTGCCAGCAGTAACTCAGGGACAAAAGCTTTCTTT
>TRBJ1-2|-|TRBV6-1|-
CASSEDARGLGYGYTF
TGTGCCAGCAGTGAAGATGCGAGGGGGTTAGGGTATGGCTACACCTTC
>TRBJ2-5|TRBD1|TRBV7-2|-
CASSLIGTGIGETQYF
TGTGCCAGCAGCTTAATTGGGACAGGGATTGGAGAGACCCAGTACTTC
>TRBJ1-1|-|TRBV11-2|-
CASSLLAALNTEAFF
TGTGCCAGCAGCTTATTGGCGGCGCTTAACACTGAAGCTTTCTTT
>TRBJ2-7|TRBD1|TRBV29-1|-
CSVATGVTSSYEQYF
TGCAGCGTCGCCACAGGGGTGACCAGCTCCTACGAGCAGTACTTC
>TRBJ1-1|-|TRBV27|-
CASTNAVNTEAFF
TGTGCCAGCACCAACGCGGTGAACACTGAAGCTTTCTTT
>TRBJ1-2|-|TRBV19|-
CASRQATMSYGYTF
TGTGCCAGCCGACAGGCCACAATGTCCTATGGCTACACCTTC
>TRBJ1-6|TRBD1|TRBV7-8|-
CASSTDRELPLHF
TGTGCCAGCAGCACGGACAGGGAGTTACCCCTCCACTTT
>TRBJ2-6|-|TRBV7-9|-
CATPRSGANVLTF
TGTGCCACCCCCAGGTCTGGGGCCAACGTCCTGACTTTC
>TRBJ1-6|-|TRBV7-8|-
CASSLGLYNSPLHF
TGTGCCAGCAGCTTAGGACTTTACAATTCACCCCTCCACTTT
>TRBJ1-1|-|TRBV7-2|once
CASSLATGLGEAFF
TGTGCCAGCAGCTTGGCAACAGGGCTTGGTGAAGCTTTCTTT
>TRBJ2-7|TRBD1|TRBV27|-
CASSYRGRGYEQYF
TGTGCCAGCAGTTACAGGGGCAGGGGCTACGAGCAGTACTTC
>TRBJ1-3|-|TRBV19|-
CASSTTWGGRLFSGNTIYF
TGTGCCAGTAGTACGACCTGGGGAGGGCGGCTATTTTCCGGAAACACCATATATTTT
>TRBJ1-5|-|TRBV6-1|-
CASSDRGSSQHF
TGTGCCAGCAGTGATAGGGGGTCGTCCCAGCATTTT
>TRBJ2-1|-|TRBV7-7|-
CASSLNPPDSLSNEQFF
TGTGCTAGCAGCTTAAATCCCCCGGACTCATTGTCGAATGAGCAGTTCTTC
>TRBJ1-1|TRBD1|TRBV7-3|-
CASSLATGAEAFF
TGTGCCAGCAGCCTGGCGACAGGGGCTGAAGCTTTCTTT
>TRBJ2-1|-|TRBV18|-
CASSPSGTRSYNEQFF
TGTGCCAGCTCGCCCTCTGGGACAAGATCCTACAATGAGCAGTTCTTC
>TRBJ1-1|TRBD1|TRBV11-1|-
CASSSGQGTNEAFF
TGTGCCAGCAGCTCGGGACAGGGTACGAATGAAGCTTTCTTT
>TRBJ2-3|TRBD2|TRBV18|-
CASRNGLAATDTQYF
TGTGCCAGCCGAAACGGACTAGCGGCCACAGATACGCAGTATTTT
>TRBJ2-7|TRBD1|TRBV6-5|-
CASSWDRYEQYF
TGTGCCAGCAGTTGGGACAGATACGAGCAGTACTTC
>TRBJ2-7|-|TRBV7-9|-
CASSRKAGESYEQYF
TGTGCCAGCAGTCGAAAGGCCGGGGAATCGTACGAGCAGTACTTC
>TRBJ2-5|TRBD1|TRBV11-2|-
CASSFRTGAETQYF
TGTGCCAGCAGCTTTCGGACAGGTGCAGAGACCCAGTACTTC